This T cell receptor (beta chain) originates from a study of low-dose radiotherapy and immunotherapy resistance in tumors. In the study overall: Patients were treated with intravenous nivolumab at 240 mg every two weeks and were also dosed with ipilimumab at 1 mg/kg every six weeks. Patients were on oral aspirin 300 mg taken daily for four cycles from cycle 1 day 1.

cDNA synthesis used a TRAV/TRBV-specific primer set for both chains. TCR amplification ran 20 PCR cycles using constant-region and V-primer adapter primers. Each CDR3 protein is one row after TCRdb ran MiXCR on the reads. The profile shows about 44,000 distinct CDR3 sequences, 25% of them singletons. CDR1 is MNHEY and CDR2 is SVGEGT in the germline V gene. The trim removed 6 bases at V and 4 bases at J, leaving 16 bases unmatched. The CDR3 extends over 17 amino acids. As to time point: after trial treatment. Treatment given: LDRT plus nivolumab, ipilimumab, low-dose cyclophosphamide and aspirin (RACIN trial). Donors were treated with nivolumab, ipilimumab, aspirin, and low-dose cyclophosphamide and radiotherapy. This clonotype was recorded many times.

This sequence was found in a male donor with prostate cancer. This specimen consisted of PBMCs, obtained after low-dose radiotherapy plus immunotherapy. The chain is built from TRBV6-2 or TRBV6-3 and TRBJ1-1, with 8 bases matching TRBD1. The CDR3 coding sequence is TGTGCCAGCAGCCCGTTCCGGGACAGGCGGCGGGGCACTGAAGCTTTCTTT. It encodes CASSPFRDRRRGTEAFF.